This T cell receptor (beta chain) was identified during a study of blood T cell repertoires in COVID-19. The wider study: PBMCs, B-cell-depleted T cells, or T cells provided the cDNA or gDNA that made up the material.

V lost 2 bases to trimming and J lost 6 bases; unmatched junction nucleotides: 6. The germline V gene has CDR1 MNHEY and CDR2 SVGAGI. The CDR3 is 15 amino acids. The repertoire was sequenced with immunoSEQ multiplex PCR; TCRdb's copy has only in-frame clones and lacks some. This repertoire shows about 140,000 clones, about 91% found once; its top ten account for 1.5%. The chain combines TRBV6-5 with TRBJ2-1, with 8 bases fitting TRBD2. Sequenced: peripheral blood. The receptor was derived from a woman in her sixties with acute or convalescent COVID-19. The CDR3 nucleotides are TGTGCCAGCAGTTACCGACGGGGGGGAGGCAATGAGCAGTTCTTC. Translating it yields CASSYRRGGGNEQFF.